This TCR beta chain was captured in a study of blood T cell repertoires in COVID-19. A few counts support this clone. Data came from immunoSEQ multiplex PCR; TCRdb stores just in-frame clones and leaves some out. The table includes fewer than 400,000 clones, roughly 90% detected once. V was pared by 4 bases and J by 3 bases, with 1 base of the junction left unmatched. The V gene's germline CDR1 is LGHDT and CDR2 YNNKEL (reference sequence). This CDR3 is built from 14 residues. Sequencing was done on a sample of PBMCs or T cells enriched from blood (not recorded which). The rearrangement links TRBV3-1 (or the pseudogene TRBV3-2) to TRBJ2-7; 12 positions agree with TRBD2. This TCR derives from a woman in her twenties or thirties who had been exposed to COVID-19. The CDR3 spells CASSPTSGGYEQYF. CDR3 in DNA: TGTGCCAGCAGCCCGACTAGCGGGGGCTACGAGCAGTACTTC.